Below, 5 T cell receptor beta chains from the same sample are listed, as sequenced in a study of CD8 T cells in ankylosing spondylitis. MiXCR was run by TCRdb on the 5' RACE reads, yielding one entry per CDR3 protein. Counted here are just over 350,000 distinct CDR3 sequences, 20% occurring once; the ten biggest clones make up around 13%. Sequenced input: blood, either unsorted or a sorted T cell fraction (not recorded which). The receptors were gathered from a male donor with ankylosing spondylitis or in good health (not recorded which).

This clonotype has a single count. The chain carries TRBV7-9 and TRBJ2-1; possible D gene TRBD2, 6 bases. V lost 5 bases, J lost 4 bases, and 12 bases lay in between. CDR1 and CDR2 from the germline V gene are SEHNR and FQNEAQ (reference sequence). This CDR3 is built from 14 residues. The CDR3 is CASSPFGGYNEQFF. In nucleotides, the CDR3 is TGTGCCAGCAGCCCGTTTGGGGGGTACAATGAGCAGTTCTTC. The full variable domain, in which reference TRBV7-9 and TRBJ2-1 provide the parts outside the CDR3, is DTGVSQNPRHKITKRGQNVTFRCDPISEHNRLYWYRQTLGQGPEFLTYFQNEAQLEKSRLLSDRFSAERPKGSFSTLEIQRTEQGDSAMYLCASSPFGGYNEQFFGPGTRLTVL.

This clonotype was seen a handful of times. V is TRBV27 and J is TRBJ2-7; 10 bases line up with TRBD1. Per the germline V gene, CDR1 is MNHEY and CDR2 is SMNVEV (reference sequence). The CDR3 totals 15 residues. With V trimmed by 5 bases and J by 7 bases, 11 bases remained unmatched. In DNA form, the CDR3 reads TGTGCCAGCAGTAGGTCCACCGGGACAGGGGAGGAGCAGTACTTC. Protein: CASSRSTGTGEEQYF.

This clonotype was seen a handful of times. The J gene is TRBJ2-2, the V gene TRBV6-5, with D perhaps matching TRBD2 (6 bases). Germline CDR1 MNHEY, CDR2 SVGAGI. Deletions cut 3 bases from V and 5 bases from J, with 13 bases between. This CDR3 region has 15 residues. The chain's CDR3 is CASSYRQEGTGELFF. The CDR3 DNA reads as TGTGCCAGCAGTTATCGGCAGGAGGGAACCGGGGAGCTGTTTTTT.

The chain combines TRBV7-9 with TRBJ2-1; D is possibly TRBD2 (7 bases). The CDR3 runs 16 residues. With 4 bases removed from V and 7 bases from J, the gap between germline ends came to 20 bases. Germline CDR1 SEHNR, CDR2 FQNEAQ (reference sequence). Here the CDR3 DNA reads TGTGCCAGCAGCTCAGTGGAGGCGGGGGCTCATAATGAGCAGTTCTTC. This codes for CASSSVEAGAHNEQFF.

The V call is TRBV12-3 or TRBV12-4, the J call TRBJ1-1; the D is unclear. The CDR3 covers 17 residues. The V end lost 3 bases, the J end lost 1 base, and 18 bases lay between the germline ends. The CDR3 loop is CASSLVVTYATNTEAFF. CDR3 nucleotide sequence: TGTGCCAGCAGTTTGGTGGTGACATACGCCACGAACACTGAAGCTTTCTTT.